This record concerns one TCR beta chain sequence. Its antigen is as yet unknown. PCR employed 60 Vbeta and 13 Jbeta primers. Here immunoSEQ multiplex PCR was the method, and the copy in TCRdb shows in-frame clones only, minus some. The sample has 130,000 to 150,000 clones; around four fifths are singletons. Germline CDR1 is MNHEY and CDR2 is SVGAGI. The CDR3 loop spans 14 amino acids. The ends lost 8 bases at V and 7 bases at J; junction bases unmatched: 5. The data were taken from a study of cytomegalovirus exposure and HLA in healthy donors. General observations from the study: Follow-up analysis seemed to connect common viral pathogens with several of the most significant clusters identified.

Sequenced: PBMCs. The gene calls are TRBV6-5 and TRBJ2-1; 13 positions match TRBD2. The TCR sequence derives from a young man in good health and CMV-seronegative. CDR3 sequence: CASGGLAGANEQFF. The CDR3 DNA sequence: TGTGCCAGCGGTGGACTAGCGGGAGCTAATGAGCAGTTCTTC.